The T cell receptor (beta chain) under discussion was sequenced for a study of blood T cells in healthy people across ages. Overall study results and limits: Per million T cells, TCR beta diversity dropped about linearly as age rose.

Germline V gene data show CDR1 as PRHDT and CDR2 as FYEKMQ (reference sequence). V shed 6 bases, J shed 2 bases, and the junction held 5 bases outside the gene matches. This CDR3 has 14 amino acids. This clonotype turned up a few times. Its specificity is unknown. Together with a sample-barcoded 5' primer, a J-beta primer mix was included in a second PCR lasting about 7 to 11 cycles. TCRdb fed the 5' RACE reads into MiXCR, producing one record per CDR3 protein. Among roughly 1,300,000 distinct CDR3 sequences listed, approximately 60% were seen once. Isolation recovered at least 6 million PBMCs from every sample.

The sequencing input was blood. The origin of this receptor is a man in his late teens or twenties in good health. This sequence joins TRBV13 and TRBJ2-3; 7 bases line up with TRBD1. The CDR3 DNA sequence: TGTGCCAGCAGTGAACAGGGGCCCACAGATACGCAGTATTTT. It codes for CASSEQGPTDTQYF.